This T cell receptor (beta chain) was identified in a study of T cells in Graves' hyperthyroidism and ophthalmopathy. This CDR3 is built from 15 residues. The ends were cut back, 2 bases at V and 1 base at J, with 11 bases in the middle. The germline gives CDR1 SEHNR, CDR2 FQNEAQ (reference sequence). There were TCR beta CDR3 regions amplified from RNA transcripts. When the TCR CDR3 underwent first-round RT-PCR, the HTBI primer set was used. TCRdb re-analysed the multiplex PCR reads in MiXCR, keeping a single row per CDR3 protein. The top ten hold approximately 16% of the sample, which has hundreds of thousands of distinct CDR3 sequences, approximately 18% seen once. A remark on this clonotype: What it binds is not known.

The study, taken as a whole, reports: Before onset, ophthalmopathy was predicted by the model a median roughly 6.4 months earlier. Most clonotypes that expanded in the thyroid above 0.001 also showed up in blood.

The source is a woman between 45 and 60 years old with Graves' hyperthyroidism that later progressed to Graves' ophthalmopathy. This chain joins TRBV7-9 and TRBJ1-1; D not certain. Sequenced input: blood. The CDR3 sequence: CASSLMLGKNTEAFF. The CDR3 region has the DNA TGTGCCAGCAGCTTAATGCTCGGCAAGAACACTGAAGCTTTCTTT.